This T cell receptor (beta chain) was sequenced during a study of cytomegalovirus exposure and HLA in healthy donors. The repertoire was sequenced with immunoSEQ multiplex PCR; TCRdb's copy has only in-frame clones and lacks some. The table includes 43,000 or so clones, around 90% detected once. V lost 6 bases, J lost 3 bases, and 12 bases lay in between. From germline, CDR1 is MNHNS and CDR2 SASEGT. This CDR3 contains 14 residues. Input material: PBMCs. The sequence was collected from a man aged 18 to 35 in good health and CMV-seronegative. The chain employs TRBV6-1 and TRBJ2-1, with D possibly being TRBD2 (5 bases). CDR3 residues: CASRFGEGYNEQFF. DNA of the CDR3: TGTGCCAGCAGGTTCGGGGAAGGCTACAATGAGCAGTTCTTC.